This entry concerns a single T cell receptor (beta chain). Given the absence of the conserved phenylalanine or tryptophan at the CDR3 end, a read error is likely. The CDR3 is 14 residues long. In germline, CDR1 is LGHNA, CDR2 YNFKEQ. Between the trimmed V and J ends, which lost 5 bases and 0 bases, there was a span of 10 bases. Semi-nested PCR with Nested Universal Primer A followed constant-region reverse priming of full-length variable regions. TCRdb processed the 5' RACE reads anew with MiXCR; each CDR3 protein has one entry. This sample yields about 61,000 distinct CDR3 sequences, of which approximately 29% are seen a single time; over 2% belongs to the top ten.

V is TRBV4-2 and J is TRBJ1-1; D ambiguous. The source of this sequence is a female donor with breast cancer. Sample: tumor-infiltrating naive CD4+ T cells sorted from the breast tumor. The subset here: naive CD4+ T cells, CD4+CD45RA+CD25-. The CDR3 DNA sequence: TGTGCCAGCAGCAAGGACGGTATGAACACTGAAGCTTTCGTT. Translated: CASSKDGMNTEAFV.